These 8 T cell receptor beta chains originate from one sample sequenced in a study of CD8 T cells in Susac syndrome. The RNA input was about 0.5 to 1 ug, and it was reverse transcribed with random hexamers. Each CDR3 protein gets one entry after TCRdb re-called the immunoSEQ multiplex PCR reads with MiXCR. The sample has 50,000 to 55,000 distinct CDR3 sequences, 85% to 95% seen once. The sample taken for sequencing was CD8+ T cells from PBMCs. The receptors were gathered from a human donor with Susac syndrome.

The V gene is TRBV5-4, the J gene TRBJ2-2, with D uncertain. The germline gives CDR1 SGHNT, CDR2 YYREEE (reference sequence). The CDR3 spans 13 residues. V dropped 4 bases and J dropped 1 base, with 5 bases sitting between them. CDR3 sequence (DNA): TGTGCCAGCAGCCAACTGAACACCGGGGAGCTGTTTTTT. Its translation is CASSQLNTGELFF.

The rearrangement joins TRBV6-5 to TRBJ2-5, with D possibly matching TRBD2 (5 bases). Germline lookup yields CDR1 MNHEY and CDR2 SVGAGI. V dropped 6 bases and J dropped 2 bases, with 16 bases sitting between them. CDR3 size: 15 residues. The CDR3 coding sequence is TGTGCCAGCAGGTCGGCGGGTTACAGACAAGAGACCCAGTACTTC. Its protein is CASRSAGYRQETQYF.

This sequence joins TRBV25-1 and TRBJ2-5, with D possibly matching TRBD1 (6 bases). The CDR3 length is 14 residues. Germline V CDR1 and CDR2: MGHDK, SYGVNS. Trimming removed 2 bases at V and 5 bases at J, with 12 bases between. The CDR3: CASSERGGWETQYF. DNA of the CDR3: TGTGCCAGCAGTGAACGTGGGGGCTGGGAGACCCAGTACTTC.

The chain is built from TRBV29-1 and TRBJ2-7, with D hard to call. There are 11 residues in the CDR3. CDR1 SQVTM and CDR2 ANQGSEA come from the germline V gene. Deletions cut 3 bases from V and 6 bases from J, with 9 bases between. The CDR3 bases are TGCAGCGTTGACAGTATTGGCGAGCAGTACTTC. Its translation is CSVDSIGEQYF.

The chain links TRBV15 to TRBJ2-7; weak D call: TRBD2 (6 bases). The V end was cut by 0 bases, the J end by 5 bases, with 17 bases between. This CDR3 spans 16 amino acids. Germline V gene sequence: CDR1 LNHNV, CDR2 YYDKDF (reference sequence). CDR3 sequence reads: CATSRDRESLDHEQYF. The DNA of the CDR3 is TGTGCCACCAGCAGAGATCGGGAGTCTTTGGACCACGAGCAGTACTTC.

The table lists this clonotype with a count of one. The DNA of the CDR3 is TGTGCCAGCAGCCGAGGGACTAGCGGGGGCCTTCCTCGAGATGAGCAGTTCTTC. Amino acid sequence: CASSRGTSGGLPRDEQFF. J is TRBJ2-1 and V is TRBV3-1; TRBD2 aligns across 14 bases. J gave up 8 bases and V 4 bases, and 13 bases lay outside the gene matches. The CDR3 has 18 amino acids. CDR1 and CDR2 (germline): LGHDT, YNNKEL (reference sequence).

The chain uses TRBV6-1 and TRBJ2-6; 8 bases line up with TRBD1. The CDR3 consists of 16 residues. V was clipped by 6 bases and J by 1 base; unmatched bases: 5. CDR1 and CDR2 (germline): MNHNS, SASEGT. The CDR3 region is CASRGDRPSGANVLTF. The CDR3 DNA reads TGTGCCAGCAGGGGGGACAGGCCATCTGGGGCCAACGTCCTGACTTTC.

This clonotype was recorded once. The V and J genes are TRBV14 and TRBJ1-2; weak D call: TRBD1 (5 bases). From germline, CDR1 is SGHDN and CDR2 FVKESK. Trimming cost V 1 base and J 0 bases, with 9 bases left between them. The CDR3 has 15 amino acids. The CDR3 protein is CASSQGQGANYGYTF. The DNA for the CDR3 is TGTGCCAGCAGCCAAGGGCAGGGTGCTAACTATGGCTACACCTTC.